This TCR beta chain was documented in a study of identical twins. Study-level results: Excess sharing between twins was weaker in beta out-of-frame sequences. Out-of-frame TCR alpha sharing in monozygotic twins exceeded recombination model predictions. Fewer insertions characterized abundant cord blood beta clonotypes, whereas memory repertoires showed none.

At least ten counts were recorded for this clonotype. Its cognate antigen is unknown. Unique molecular identifiers were present on cDNA, and template switching added a universal primer site. TCRdb re-called the 5' RACE reads with MiXCR, one entry per CDR3 protein. The data contain approximately 210,000 distinct CDR3 sequences, 9.4% of them singletons. The V and J ends lost 5 bases and 4 bases respectively, with 17 bases between them. This CDR3 spans 15 amino acids. The sequence came from a young woman in good health. Sequencing was done on a sample of memory (CD45RO+) T cells sorted from blood. This chain links TRBV12-3 or TRBV12-4 with TRBJ2-5; D is uncertain. The CDR3 nucleotides read TGTGCCAGCAGTAGGCAAGGTCTAAACGGAGAGACCCAGTACTTC. Its translation is CASSRQGLNGETQYF.